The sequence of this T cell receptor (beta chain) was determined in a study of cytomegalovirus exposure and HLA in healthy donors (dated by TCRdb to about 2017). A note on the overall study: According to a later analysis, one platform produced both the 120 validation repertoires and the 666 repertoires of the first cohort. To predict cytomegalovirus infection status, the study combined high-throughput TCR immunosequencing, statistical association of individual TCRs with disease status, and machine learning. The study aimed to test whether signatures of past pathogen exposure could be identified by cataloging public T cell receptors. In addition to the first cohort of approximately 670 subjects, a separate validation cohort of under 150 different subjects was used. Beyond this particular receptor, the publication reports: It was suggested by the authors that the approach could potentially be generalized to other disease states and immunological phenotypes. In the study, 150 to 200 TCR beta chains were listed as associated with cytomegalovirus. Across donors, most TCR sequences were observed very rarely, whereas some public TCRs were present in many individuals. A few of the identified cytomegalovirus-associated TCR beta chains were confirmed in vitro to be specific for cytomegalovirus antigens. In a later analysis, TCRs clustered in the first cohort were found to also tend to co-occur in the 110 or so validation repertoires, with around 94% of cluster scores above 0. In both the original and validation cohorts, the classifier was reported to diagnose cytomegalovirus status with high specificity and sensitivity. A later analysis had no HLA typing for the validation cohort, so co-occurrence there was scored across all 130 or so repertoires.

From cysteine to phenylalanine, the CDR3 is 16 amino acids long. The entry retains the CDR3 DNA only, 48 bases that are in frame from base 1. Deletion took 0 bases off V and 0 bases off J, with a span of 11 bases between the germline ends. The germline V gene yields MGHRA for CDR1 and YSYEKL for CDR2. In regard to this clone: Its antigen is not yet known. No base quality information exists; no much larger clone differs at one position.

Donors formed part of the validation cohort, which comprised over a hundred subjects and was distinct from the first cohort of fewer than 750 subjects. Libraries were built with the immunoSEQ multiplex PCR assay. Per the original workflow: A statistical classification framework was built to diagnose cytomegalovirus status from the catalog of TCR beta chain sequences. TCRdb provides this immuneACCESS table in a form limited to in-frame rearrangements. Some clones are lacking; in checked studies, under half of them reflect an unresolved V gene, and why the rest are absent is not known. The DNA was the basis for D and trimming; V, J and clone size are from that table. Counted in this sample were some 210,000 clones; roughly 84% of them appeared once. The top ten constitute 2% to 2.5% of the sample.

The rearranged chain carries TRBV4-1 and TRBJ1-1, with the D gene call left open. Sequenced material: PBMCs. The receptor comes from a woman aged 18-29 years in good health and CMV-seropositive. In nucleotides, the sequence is TGCGCCAGCAGCCAAGACGGAGGGTGGGTGAACACTGAAGCTTTCTTT. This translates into CASSQDGGWVNTEAFF.